Listed below are T cell receptor beta chains from one sample, sequenced in a study of cytomegalovirus exposure and HLA in healthy donors. TCRdb's copy holds only in-frame clones and misses some; the assay was immunoSEQ multiplex PCR. Among roughly 200,000 clones listed, approximately 85% were seen once. Sequencing used PBMCs. The receptor set was obtained from a woman between 45 and 60 years old in good health and CMV-seronegative. The CDR3 runs from the conserved cysteine through the conserved F or W. D genes are given only for firm matches. Not every row has a clone size; where given, it reads once, few, many or a size class.

V: TRBV29-1
size: once
D: NA
J: TRBJ2-1
CDR3: CSVETWYSSSYNEQFF
DNA: TGCAGCGTTGAAACCTGGTACTCGAGCTCCTACAATGAGCAGTTCTTC

V: TRBV28
size: NA
D: TRBD2
J: TRBJ2-7
CDR3: CASSSRDSGRARGGYF
DNA: TGTGCCAGCAGTTCTCGTGATAGCGGGAGGGCCCGAGGTGGATACTTC

V: TRBV7-9
size: NA
D: TRBD1
J: TRBJ2-5
CDR3: CASSLGDRGLRETQYF
DNA: TGTGCCAGCAGCTTGGGGGACAGGGGGCTTCGAGAGACCCAGTACTTC

V: TRBV7-9
size: once
D: NA
J: TRBJ2-3
CDR3: CASLTGSSTDTQYF
DNA: TGTGCCAGCCTTACTGGTTCTAGCACAGATACGCAGTATTTT

V: TRBV19
size: once
D: NA
J: TRBJ2-1
CDR3: CASSIPLTDNEQFF
DNA: TGTGCCAGTAGTATACCATTGACTGACAATGAGCAGTTCTTC

V: TRBV27
size: NA
D: TRBD2
J: TRBJ2-1
CDR3: CASGLSGRANEQFF
DNA: TGTGCCAGCGGCCTTAGCGGGAGGGCCAATGAGCAGTTCTTC

V: TRBV5-1
size: NA
D: NA
J: TRBJ2-3
CDR3: CAPRRGKTDTQYF
DNA: TGCGCTCCAAGGCGAGGGAAAACAGATACGCAGTATTTT

V: TRBV4-1
size: NA
D: TRBD2
J: TRBJ2-1
CDR3: CASRPTSSSSYNEQFF
DNA: TGCGCCAGCAGACCGACTAGCTCGAGCTCCTACAATGAGCAGTTCTTC

V: TRBV6-1
size: NA
D: NA
J: TRBJ1-2
CDR3: CASSKNPGHDYGYTF
DNA: TGTGCCAGCAGCAAGAACCCGGGACACGACTATGGCTACACCTTC

V: TRBV11-2
size: NA
D: TRBD2
J: TRBJ2-7
CDR3: CASRDPGLAGGRYEQYF
DNA: TGTGCCAGCAGGGACCCGGGACTAGCGGGAGGAAGATACGAGCAGTACTTC

V: TRBV28
size: NA
D: NA
J: TRBJ2-7
CDR3: CASSFNNYEQYF
DNA: TGTGCCAGCAGTTTTAATAACTACGAGCAGTACTTC

V: TRBV7-9
size: few
D: NA
J: TRBJ1-4
CDR3: CASSPHRDEKLFF
DNA: TGTGCCAGCAGCCCTCACAGGGATGAAAAACTGTTTTTT

V: TRBV4-3
size: NA
D: NA
J: TRBJ1-1
CDR3: CASSLQERAGRLSGNTEAFF
DNA: TGCGCCAGCAGCCTTCAAGAAAGGGCAGGGCGGTTATCGGGGAACACTGAAGCTTTCTTT

V: TRBV27
size: NA
D: NA
J: TRBJ2-1
CDR3: CASSPAGLDEQFF
DNA: TGTGCCAGCTCCCCCGCGGGTTTAGATGAGCAGTTCTTC

V: TRBV28
size: NA
D: NA
J: TRBJ2-1
CDR3: CASGRGAGLYNEQFF
DNA: TGTGCCAGCGGTCGGGGGGCAGGGCTATACAATGAGCAGTTCTTC

V: TRBV29-1
size: NA
D: TRBD1
J: TRBJ2-7
CDR3: CSVSDRDEQYF
DNA: TGCAGCGTTTCTGACAGGGACGAGCAGTACTTC

V: TRBV19
size: NA
D: NA
J: TRBJ1-2
CDR3: CASSLLDPYGYTF
DNA: TGTGCCAGTAGTCTACTAGACCCTTATGGCTACACCTTC

V: TRBV5-6
size: NA
D: NA
J: TRBJ2-5
CDR3: CASSLGLIPGETQYF
DNA: TGTGCCAGCAGCTTGGGTTTGATCCCCGGGGAGACCCAGTACTTC

V: TRBV4-3
size: few
D: NA
J: TRBJ1-4
CDR3: CASSQAHERIGEKLFF
DNA: TGCGCCAGCAGCCAGGCCCATGAGAGGATCGGTGAAAAACTGTTTTTT

V: TRBV7-2
size: NA
D: NA
J: TRBJ2-7
CDR3: CASSSSKAQGSRYEQYF
DNA: TGTGCCAGCAGCTCTTCAAAAGCCCAGGGGTCTAGGTACGAGCAGTACTTC

V: TRBV15
size: NA
D: TRBD1
J: TRBJ1-5
CDR3: CATSDRVGNQPQHF
DNA: TGTGCCACCAGCGACAGGGTTGGCAATCAGCCCCAGCATTTT

V: TRBV7-9
size: NA
D: TRBD2
J: TRBJ2-7
CDR3: CASSRTSGDSYEQYF
DNA: TGTGCCAGCAGCAGGACTAGCGGGGACTCCTACGAGCAGTACTTC

V: TRBV28
size: NA
D: TRBD2
J: TRBJ2-7
CDR3: CASSFAGTTRQYF
DNA: TGTGCCAGCAGTTTTGCCGGGACTACAAGGCAGTACTTC

V: TRBV19
size: NA
D: NA
J: TRBJ2-3
CDR3: CASSGDNTDTQYF
DNA: TGTGCCAGTAGTGGGGACAACACAGATACGCAGTATTTT